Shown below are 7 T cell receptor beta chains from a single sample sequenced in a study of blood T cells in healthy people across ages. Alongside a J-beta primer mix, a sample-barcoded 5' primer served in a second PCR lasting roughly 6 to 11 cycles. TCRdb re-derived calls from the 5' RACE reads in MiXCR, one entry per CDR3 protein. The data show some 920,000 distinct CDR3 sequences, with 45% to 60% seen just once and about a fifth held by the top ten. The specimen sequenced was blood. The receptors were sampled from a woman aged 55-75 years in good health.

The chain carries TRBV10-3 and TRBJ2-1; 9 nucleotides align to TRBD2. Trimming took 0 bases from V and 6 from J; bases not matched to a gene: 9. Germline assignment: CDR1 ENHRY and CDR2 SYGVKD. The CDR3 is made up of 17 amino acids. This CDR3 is CAISESGVSGSFNEQFF. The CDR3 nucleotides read TGTGCCATCAGTGAGTCCGGGGTTAGCGGGAGTTTCAATGAGCAGTTCTTC.

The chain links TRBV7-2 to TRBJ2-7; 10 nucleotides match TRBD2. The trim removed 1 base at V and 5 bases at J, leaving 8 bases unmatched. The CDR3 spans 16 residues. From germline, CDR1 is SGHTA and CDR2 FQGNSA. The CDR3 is CASSLGVAGGRHEQYF. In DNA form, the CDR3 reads TGTGCCAGCAGCTTAGGGGTAGCGGGAGGAAGGCACGAGCAGTACTTC.

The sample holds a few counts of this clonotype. As DNA, the CDR3 is TGTGCCAGCAGCCCCTCGACAGGGGGCCAGTCCTACGAGCAGTACTTC. Translation: CASSPSTGGQSYEQYF. V usage is TRBV27 and J usage is TRBJ2-4, with TRBD1 matching over 10 bases. The DNA end lines up better with TRBJ2-7; the J call may be wrong. The CDR3 is 16 amino acids. CDR1 MNHEY and CDR2 SMNVEV come from the germline V gene (reference sequence).

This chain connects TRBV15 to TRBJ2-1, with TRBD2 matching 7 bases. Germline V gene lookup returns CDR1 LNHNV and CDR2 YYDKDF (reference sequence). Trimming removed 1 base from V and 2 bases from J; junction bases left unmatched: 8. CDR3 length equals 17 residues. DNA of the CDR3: TGTGCCACCAGCAGAGGTTCTAGCGGAAAAACCTACAATGAGCAGTTCTTC. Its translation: CATSRGSSGKTYNEQFF. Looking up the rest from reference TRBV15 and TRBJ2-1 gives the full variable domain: DAMVIQNPRYQVTQFGKPVTLSCSQTLNHNVMYWYQQKSSQAPKLLFHYYDKDFNNEADTPDNFQSRRPNTSFCFLDIRSPGLGDTAMYLCATSRGSSGKTYNEQFFGPGTRLTVL.

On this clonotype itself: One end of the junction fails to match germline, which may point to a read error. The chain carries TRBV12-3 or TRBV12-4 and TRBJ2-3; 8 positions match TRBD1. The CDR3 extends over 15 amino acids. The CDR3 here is CASSPGTGSIDTQYF. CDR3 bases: TGTGCCAGCAGTCCCGGGACAGGAAGCATAGATACGCAGTATTTT.

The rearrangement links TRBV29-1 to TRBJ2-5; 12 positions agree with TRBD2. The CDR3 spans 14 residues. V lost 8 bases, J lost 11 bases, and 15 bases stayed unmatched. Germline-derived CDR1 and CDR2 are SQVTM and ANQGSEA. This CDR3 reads CSYRLAGAYNEQYF. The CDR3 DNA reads TGCAGCTACAGACTAGCGGGAGCTTACAATGAGCAGTACTTC.

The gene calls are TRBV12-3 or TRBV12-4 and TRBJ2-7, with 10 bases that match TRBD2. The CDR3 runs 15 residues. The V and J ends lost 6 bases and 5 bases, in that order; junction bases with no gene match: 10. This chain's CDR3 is CASRYSTSGINEQYF. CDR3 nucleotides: TGTGCCAGCAGATACTCAACTAGCGGGATTAACGAGCAGTACTTC.